This TCR beta chain was retrieved from a study of Graves' ophthalmopathy and Graves' hyperthyroidism. Researchers took RNA transcripts and amplified TCR beta CDR3 regions from them. RT-PCR in the first round used HTBI primers; a second-round multiplex PCR followed. TCRdb processed the multiplex PCR reads anew with MiXCR; each CDR3 protein has one entry. The data show some 750,000 distinct CDR3 sequences, approximately 40% seen once. Unmatched junction bases numbered 13, after V lost 5 bases and J lost 0 bases. This CDR3 is built from 19 residues. Germline values: CDR1 SNHLY, CDR2 FYNNEI. For donors with ophthalmopathy, the disease showed moderate-to-severe activity, reached CAS ≥3 and NOSPECS ≥4, and had lasted under 3 months. Other autoimmune diseases, uncontrolled infections, pregnancy or lactation led to the exclusion of patients. Diagnoses were established from clinical symptoms, serum thyroxine, TRAb, thyroid ultrasound and orbital computed tomography.

Study conclusions and caveats: In blood appeared most of the expanded thyroid clonotypes whose frequency exceeded 0.001.

This clonotype was found a few times. Its antigen is undetermined. The chain has TRBV2 and TRBJ2-6, with 7 bases fitting TRBD1. The sample taken for sequencing was peripheral blood. This clonotype was obtained from an adult man with Graves' ophthalmopathy. The CDR3, as DNA: TGTGCCAGCAGTTACTCCGGACGGACAGGTTACTCTGGGGCCAACGTCCTGACTTTC. It is translated as CASSYSGRTGYSGANVLTF.